The 3 T cell receptor beta chains in this list originate from one sample, sequenced in a study of blood T cell repertoires in COVID-19. The method was immunoSEQ multiplex PCR; TCRdb's version includes in-frame clones alone and lacks a portion of them. In the table there are fewer than 300,000 clones, roughly 91% of which are singletons. The sample comprised PBMCs or T cells enriched from blood (not recorded which). The origin of the receptors is a woman aged 40 to 49 with acute COVID-19.

This rearrangement joins TRBV5-1 to TRBJ2-3; D may be TRBD2 (6 bases). Trimming removed 3 bases at V and 2 bases at J, with 13 bases between. The CDR3 spans 15 residues. Germline-derived CDR1 and CDR2 are SGHRS and YFSETQ. The DNA of the CDR3 is TGCGCCAGCAGCTCCGGACTAAAGGCCACAGATACGCAGTATTTT. Translating gives CASSSGLKATDTQYF.

This chain joins TRBV6-1 and TRBJ1-5; D remains ambiguous. V was pared by 3 bases and J by 3 bases, with 9 bases between. Germline assignment: CDR1 MNHNS and CDR2 SASEGT. The CDR3 is 14 residues long. CDR3 DNA: TGTGCCAGCAGTGACCACATGAACAATCAGCCCCAGCATTTT. Its translation: CASSDHMNNQPQHF.

This clone was found a few times. The J gene is TRBJ1-2, the V gene TRBV24-1, with D possibly TRBD1 on 6 matching bases. V shed 3 bases and J shed 1 base, with 8 bases lying between them. Germline CDR1 KGHDR, CDR2 SFDVKD. The CDR3 contains 14 residues. The CDR3, as DNA: TGTGCCACCAGTGATCACAGGGTTAACTATGGCTACACCTTC. This gives the protein CATSDHRVNYGYTF.